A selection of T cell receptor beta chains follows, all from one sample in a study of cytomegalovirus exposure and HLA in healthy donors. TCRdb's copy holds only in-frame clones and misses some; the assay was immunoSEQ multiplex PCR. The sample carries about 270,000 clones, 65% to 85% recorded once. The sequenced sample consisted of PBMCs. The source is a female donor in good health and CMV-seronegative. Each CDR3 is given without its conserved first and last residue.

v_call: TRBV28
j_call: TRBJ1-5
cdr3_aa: ASSLPGASNQPQH

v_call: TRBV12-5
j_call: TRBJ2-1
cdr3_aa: ASGFEPTSGIENEQF

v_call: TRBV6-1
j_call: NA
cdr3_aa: ASSDPFRGRNFYEQY

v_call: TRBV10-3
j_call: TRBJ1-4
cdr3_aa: AISGGQGEKLF

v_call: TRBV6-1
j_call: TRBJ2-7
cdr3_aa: ASSEKGSDSYEQY

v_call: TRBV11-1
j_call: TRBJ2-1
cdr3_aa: ASRGGLAGNNEQF

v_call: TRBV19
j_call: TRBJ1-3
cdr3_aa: ASSATGQSGNTIY

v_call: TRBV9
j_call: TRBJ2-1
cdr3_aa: ASSEGLSHEQF

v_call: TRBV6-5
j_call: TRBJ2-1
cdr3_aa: ASSYSGQQF

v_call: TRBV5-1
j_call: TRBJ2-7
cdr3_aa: ASRGSSYEQY

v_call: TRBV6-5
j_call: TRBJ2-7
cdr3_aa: ASSYSTGGEQY

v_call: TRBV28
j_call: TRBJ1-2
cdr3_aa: ASSLKGAEGYT

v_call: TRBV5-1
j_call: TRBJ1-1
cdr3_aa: ASSPRTGANTEAF

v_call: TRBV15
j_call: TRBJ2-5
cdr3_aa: ATSRGLAGGEETQY

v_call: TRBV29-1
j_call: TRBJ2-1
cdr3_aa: SGVREELDEQF

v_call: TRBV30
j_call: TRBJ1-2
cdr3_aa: AWSVPGGGRNYGYT

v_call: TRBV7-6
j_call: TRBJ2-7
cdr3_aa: ASSSPGDSGRREQY

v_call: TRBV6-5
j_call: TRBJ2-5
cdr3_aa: ASSLAGETQY

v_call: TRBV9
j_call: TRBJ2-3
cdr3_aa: ASSVAHGSRTDTQY

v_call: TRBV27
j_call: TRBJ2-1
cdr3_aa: ASSLVSSPSYNEQF

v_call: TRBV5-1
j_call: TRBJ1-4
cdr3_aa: ASSLPMTNEKLF

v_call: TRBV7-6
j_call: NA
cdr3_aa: ASSRGGLSYEQY

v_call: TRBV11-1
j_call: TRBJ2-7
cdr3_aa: ASSHSGRTYEQY

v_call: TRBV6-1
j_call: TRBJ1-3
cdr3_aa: ASGELGYSGNTIY

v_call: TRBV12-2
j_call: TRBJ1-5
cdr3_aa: ASRSQTRDRGWGNQPQH

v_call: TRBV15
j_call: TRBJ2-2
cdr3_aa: ATSRDRGTGELF

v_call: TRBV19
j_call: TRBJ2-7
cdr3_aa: ASSIGAQGGEQY

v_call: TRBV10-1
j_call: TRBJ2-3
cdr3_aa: ASSLRPGGDTQY

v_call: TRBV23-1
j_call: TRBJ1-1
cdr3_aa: ASMLPPPGSNTEAF

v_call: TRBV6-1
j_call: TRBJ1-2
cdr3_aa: ATRGGGYGYT

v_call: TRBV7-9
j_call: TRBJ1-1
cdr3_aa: SSIPLGRATEAF

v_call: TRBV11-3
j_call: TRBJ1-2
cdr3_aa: ASSLAPRDTPT

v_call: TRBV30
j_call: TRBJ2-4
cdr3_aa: AWIGTEDIQY

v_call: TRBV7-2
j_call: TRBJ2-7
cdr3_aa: ASGIDSYEQY

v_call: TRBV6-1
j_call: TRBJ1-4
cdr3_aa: ASKEQGAHWEKLF

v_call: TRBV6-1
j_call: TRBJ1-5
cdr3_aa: ASSPSPGFGQPQH

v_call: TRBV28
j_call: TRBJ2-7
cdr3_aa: ASSPRWSYEQY